The clone carrying this TCR beta chain was observed a handful of times. What it binds is not known. The data were produced by immunoSEQ multiplex PCR, yet TCRdb's version contains in-frame clones alone and is incomplete. The sample contains some 9,500 clones, 70% to 85% of which appear only once. This sample was taken from a study of tumor-infiltrating lymphocytes in localized non-small cell lung cancer. Study-wide results and caveats: TCR sequencing covered a subset of patients with enough tissue.

V was clipped by 5 bases and J by 6 bases; unmatched bases: 11. Looked up from germline, CDR1 is SGHAT and CDR2 is FQNNGV. This CDR3 comprises 18 residues. The sequenced material came from lung tumor tissue. This clonotype originated in a human donor with non-small cell lung cancer. The rearrangement links TRBV11-2 to TRBJ1-6; 12 bases are a match to TRBD1. The CDR3 loop reads CASSQSGTGGVGNSPLHF. The CDR3 nucleotides read TGTGCCAGCAGCCAAAGCGGGACAGGGGGCGTAGGTAATTCACCCCTCCACTTT.